A few counts support the clone carrying this T cell receptor (beta chain). Antigen specificity is unknown. The authors produced TCR alpha and TCR beta cDNA libraries with sample barcodes and UMIs by 5'RACE using constant-segment primers. TCRdb reprocessed the 5' RACE reads with MiXCR, giving one entry per CDR3 protein. Altogether 40,000 to 55,000 distinct CDR3 sequences are present, less than 7.5% being singletons, with the ten largest covering approximately 1.5%. This CDR3 spans 13 amino acids. CDR1 and CDR2 from the germline V gene are SNHLY and FYNNEI. Trimming removed 6 bases at V and 8 bases at J, with 16 bases between. The entry originates in a study of T-cell memory formation after mild COVID-19. Study context: For the most part, TCR clusters were specific to one donor.

Broader study findings: Contracting CD4+ clones sat mainly in CM and EM; CD8+ in EMRA. Clones contracting across day 15 to 85 had a balanced CD4/CD8 profile; later expanding clones leaned CD4+.

The receptor's source is a man between 18 and 35 years old who had mild COVID-19 (a few samples of this study predate the infection). Cell type and time point are not known. Sequences were obtained from PBMCs or a T cell subset sorted from them (not recorded which). The V call is TRBV2, the J call TRBJ1-2; D unclear. DNA for the CDR3: TGTGCCAGCAGCTACACGGACTTAACGGGCTACACCTTC. Amino acids: CASSYTDLTGYTF.